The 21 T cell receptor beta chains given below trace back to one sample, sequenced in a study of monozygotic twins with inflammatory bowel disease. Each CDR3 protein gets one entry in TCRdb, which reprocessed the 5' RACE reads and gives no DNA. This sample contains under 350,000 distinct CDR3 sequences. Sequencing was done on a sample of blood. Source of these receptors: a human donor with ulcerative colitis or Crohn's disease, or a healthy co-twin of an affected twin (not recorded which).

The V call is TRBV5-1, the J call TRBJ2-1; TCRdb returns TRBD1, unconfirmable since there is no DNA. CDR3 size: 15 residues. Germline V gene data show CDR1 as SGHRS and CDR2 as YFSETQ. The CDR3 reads CASSPEQGVYNEQFF.

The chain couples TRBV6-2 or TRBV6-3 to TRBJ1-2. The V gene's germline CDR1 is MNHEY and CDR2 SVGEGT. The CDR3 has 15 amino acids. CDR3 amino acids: CASSYESEFRVGYTF.

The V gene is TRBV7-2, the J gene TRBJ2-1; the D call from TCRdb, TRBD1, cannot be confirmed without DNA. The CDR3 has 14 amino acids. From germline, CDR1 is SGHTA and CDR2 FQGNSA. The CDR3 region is CASSHRERPNEQFF.

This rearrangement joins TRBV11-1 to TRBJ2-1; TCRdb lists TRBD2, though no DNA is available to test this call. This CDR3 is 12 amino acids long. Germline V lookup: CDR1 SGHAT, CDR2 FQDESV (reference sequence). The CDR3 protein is CANSWGEDEQFF.

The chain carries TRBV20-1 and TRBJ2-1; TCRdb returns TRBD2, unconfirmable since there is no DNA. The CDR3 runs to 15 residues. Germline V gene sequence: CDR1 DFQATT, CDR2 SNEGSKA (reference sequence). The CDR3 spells CSARPRLAGRGEQFF.

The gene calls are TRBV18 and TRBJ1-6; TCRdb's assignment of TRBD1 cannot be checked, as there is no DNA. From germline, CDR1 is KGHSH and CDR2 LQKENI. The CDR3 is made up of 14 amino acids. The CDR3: CASSPTGKNSPLHF.

CDR3: CSAAQGNEAFF. V and J are TRBV20-1 and TRBJ1-1; the TCRdb D gene call, TRBD1, has no DNA to confirm it. The CDR3 loop spans 11 amino acids. CDR1 and CDR2 from the germline V gene are DFQATT and SNEGSKA (reference sequence).

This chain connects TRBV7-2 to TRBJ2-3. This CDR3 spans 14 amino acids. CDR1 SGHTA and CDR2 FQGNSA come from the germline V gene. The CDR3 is CASSFASFPDTQYF.

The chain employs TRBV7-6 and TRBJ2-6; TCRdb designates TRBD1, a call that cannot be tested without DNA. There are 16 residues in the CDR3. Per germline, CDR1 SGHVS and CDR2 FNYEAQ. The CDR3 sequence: CASSALTGAGANVLTF. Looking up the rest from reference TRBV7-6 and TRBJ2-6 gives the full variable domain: GAGVSQSPRYKVTKRGQDVALRCDPISGHVSLYWYRQALGQGPEFLTYFNYEAQQDKSGLPNDRFSAERPEGSISTLTIQRTEQRDSAMYRCASSALTGAGANVLTFGAGSRLTVL.

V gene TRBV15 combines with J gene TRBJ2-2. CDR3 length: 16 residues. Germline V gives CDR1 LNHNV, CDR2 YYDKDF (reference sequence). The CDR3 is CATSRDYLRNTGELFF.

CDR3 region: CSVEASTGGRADTQYF. The V and J genes are TRBV29-1 and TRBJ2-3; without DNA, the TCRdb call of TRBD1 cannot be checked. The CDR3 has 16 amino acids. Germline CDR1 SQVTM, CDR2 ANQGSEA.

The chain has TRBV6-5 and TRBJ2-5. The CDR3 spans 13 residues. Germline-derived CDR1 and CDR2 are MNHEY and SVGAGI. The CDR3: CASSYDRVETLYF.

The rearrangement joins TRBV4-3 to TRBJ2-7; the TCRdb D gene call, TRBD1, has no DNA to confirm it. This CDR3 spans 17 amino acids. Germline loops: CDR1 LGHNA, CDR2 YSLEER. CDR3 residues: CASSQDLAGADPNLQYF.

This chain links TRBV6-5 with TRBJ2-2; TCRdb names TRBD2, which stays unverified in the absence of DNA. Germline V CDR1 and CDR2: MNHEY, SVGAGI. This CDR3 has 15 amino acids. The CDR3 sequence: CASSYPQGGTGELFF.

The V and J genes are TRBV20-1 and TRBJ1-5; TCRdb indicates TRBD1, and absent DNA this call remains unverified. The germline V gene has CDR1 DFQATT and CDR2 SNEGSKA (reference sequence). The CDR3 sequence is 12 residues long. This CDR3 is CSARDINQPQHF.

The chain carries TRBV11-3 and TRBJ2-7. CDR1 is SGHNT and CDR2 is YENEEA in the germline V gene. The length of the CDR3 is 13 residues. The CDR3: CASSLDPSYEQYF.

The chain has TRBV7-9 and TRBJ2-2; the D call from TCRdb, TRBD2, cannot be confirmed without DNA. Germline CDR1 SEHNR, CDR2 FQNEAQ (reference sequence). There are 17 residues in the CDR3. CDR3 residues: CASTPRGTKKNTGELFF.

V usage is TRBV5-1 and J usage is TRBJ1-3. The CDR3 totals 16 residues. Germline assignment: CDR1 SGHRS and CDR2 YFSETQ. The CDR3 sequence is CASSLWGQGSGNTIYF.

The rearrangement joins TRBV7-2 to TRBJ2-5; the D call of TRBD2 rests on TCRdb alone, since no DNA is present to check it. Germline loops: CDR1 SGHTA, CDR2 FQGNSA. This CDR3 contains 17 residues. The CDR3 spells CASSRRSSEGRQETQYF.

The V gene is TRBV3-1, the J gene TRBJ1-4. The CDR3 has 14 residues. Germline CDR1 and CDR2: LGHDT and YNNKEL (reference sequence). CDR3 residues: CASSAWGGEEKLFF.

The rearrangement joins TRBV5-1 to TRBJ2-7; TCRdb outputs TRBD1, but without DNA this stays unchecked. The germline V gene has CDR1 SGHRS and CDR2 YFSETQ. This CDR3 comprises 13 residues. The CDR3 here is CASRRDTSYEQYF.